This TCR beta chain was captured by sequencing in a study of blood T cells in healthy people across ages. Study results and limitations: As naive T cell percentage varied, TCR beta diversity correlated strongly with it. Observed TCR beta diversity per million T cells went down as age went up. This fall followed a roughly linear course with age.

Per-sample PBMC isolation yielded at least 7 million cells. There are 14 residues in the CDR3. V shed 1 base and J shed 4 bases, with 9 bases lying between them. PCR was performed a second time for 7 to 11 cycles using a sample-barcoded 5' primer and a J-beta primer mix. TCRdb re-derived calls from the 5' RACE reads in MiXCR, one entry per CDR3 protein. The sample includes 580,000 or so distinct CDR3 sequences, around 48% of them seen just once. This clonotype was counted only a few times. Its target is unknown. This chain uses TRBV12-3 or TRBV12-4 with TRBJ2-3; D perhaps matches TRBD1 (6 bases). This clonotype originated in an elderly man in good health. The sample comprised blood. The CDR3: CASSLGDIADTQYF. The CDR3 DNA sequence: TGTGCCAGCAGTTTAGGGGACATCGCAGATACGCAGTATTTT.